One and the same sample provided the 28 T cell receptor beta chains below, sequenced in a study of T cell responses to AZD1222 COVID-19 vaccine. Here immunoSEQ multiplex PCR was the method, and the copy in TCRdb shows in-frame clones only, minus some. The sample includes around 110,000 clones, around 91% of them seen just once. The material was peripheral blood, obtained 28 days after the second AZD1222 dose. Receptors were obtained from an adult who received the AZD1222 COVID-19 vaccine.

The chain joins TRBV2 to TRBJ1-1, with D unresolved. Germline V gene sequence: CDR1 SNHLY, CDR2 FYNNEI. The CDR3 covers 13 residues. Trimming removed 8 bases at V and 4 bases at J, with 14 bases between. The CDR3 here is CASLMGVSTEAFF. The CDR3 coding sequence is TGTGCCAGCCTAATGGGAGTAAGCACTGAAGCTTTCTTT.

Note on this clone: Because the CDR3's place on the DNA is in doubt, the DNA is left out and the CDR3 is given as listed by TCRdb. V gene TRBV28 combines with J gene TRBJ1-6; TRBD1, the table's D call, was not compared with the DNA. Germline V gene lookup returns CDR1 MDHEN and CDR2 SYDVKM. The CDR3 has 15 residues if both end residues are counted. This CDR3 is CASSSSGQGNSPLHF.

Only a few counts were recorded for this clone. The V and J genes are TRBV7-9 and TRBJ2-6; D unresolved. The CDR3 is 15 residues long. Germline V gives CDR1 SEHNR, CDR2 FQNEAQ (reference sequence). V was shortened by 3 bases and J by 0 bases, with 6 bases between the two germline ends. The CDR3 nucleotides read TGTGCCAGCAGCTTCCCAAGCTCTGGGGCCAACGTCCTGACTTTC. Translating gives CASSFPSSGANVLTF.

The V gene is TRBV4-2, the J gene TRBJ1-3; D is unclear. Germline V gives CDR1 LGHNA, CDR2 YNFKEQ. V shed 0 bases and J shed 4 bases, with 10 bases lying between them. The CDR3 is 15 amino acids. In DNA, the CDR3 is TGTGCCAGCAGCCAAGATTTGCTCGACGGAAACACCATATATTTT. Translating it yields CASSQDLLDGNTIYF.

The gene calls are TRBV28 and TRBJ2-1; D is unclear. CDR1 is MDHEN, CDR2 SYDVKM, per germline. Trimming shortened V by 2 bases and J by 8 bases, and 7 bases separated the two germline ends. The CDR3 runs to 12 residues. CDR3 sequence (DNA): TGTGCCAGCAGTTTAACTGGGCATGAGCAGTTCTTC. It specifies CASSLTGHEQFF.

The chain has TRBV7-8 and TRBJ1-3; D possibly corresponds to TRBD1 (6 bases). V lost 4 bases and J lost 7, with 14 bases in between. In germline, CDR1 is SGHVS, CDR2 FQNEAQ. The CDR3 totals 14 residues. CDR3 in amino acids: CASSSGQRGNTIYF. The CDR3 DNA reads TGTGCCAGCAGCTCCGGACAGCGGGGGAACACCATATATTTT. Looking up the rest from reference TRBV7-8 and TRBJ1-3 gives the full variable domain: GAGVSQSPRYKVAKRGQDVALRCDPISGHVSLFWYQQALGQGPEFLTYFQNEAQLDKSGLPSDRFFAERPEGSVSTLKIQRTQQEDSAVYLCASSSGQRGNTIYFGEGSWLTVV.

CDR3 DNA: TGCGCCAGCAGCCACCAACAGGGGGATCAGCCCCAGCATTTT. This sequence encodes CASSHQQGDQPQHF. This rearrangement joins TRBV4-1 to TRBJ1-5; TRBD1 agrees at 8 bases. CDR3 size: 14 residues. CDR1 is MGHRA, CDR2 YSYEKL, per germline. The ends lost 3 bases at V and 5 bases at J; junction bases unmatched: 3.

This clone has just a few counts. J is TRBJ2-1 and V is TRBV30; 9 bases match TRBD2. With V trimmed by 0 bases and J by 15 bases, 12 bases remained unmatched. The CDR3 contains 14 residues. The V gene's germline CDR1 is GTSNPN and CDR2 SVGIG (reference sequence). CDR3: CAWSVGTSKGARFF. CDR3 nucleotide sequence: TGTGCCTGGAGTGTAGGGACTAGCAAGGGAGCTAGGTTCTTC.

This chain uses TRBV7-6 with TRBJ2-7; 8 nucleotides match TRBD2. The V segment lost 1 base and the J segment 3 bases; nucleotides outside the gene matches: 2. Germline V gives CDR1 SGHVS, CDR2 FNYEAQ. This CDR3 comprises 14 residues. The CDR3, as DNA: TGTGCCAGCAGCTTAGGGCTAGCGGGCTACGAGCAGTACTTC. Its translation: CASSLGLAGYEQYF.

The rearrangement joins TRBV6-6 to TRBJ1-3; 8 bases map to TRBD1. V lost 8 bases and J lost 3; bases outside the gene matches: 3. Looked up from germline, CDR1 is MNHNY and CDR2 is SVGAGI (reference sequence). The CDR3 extends over 13 amino acids. The CDR3 coding sequence is TGTGCCAGCGGAACAGGGGGTGGAAACACCATATATTTT. This gives the protein CASGTGGGNTIYF.

CDR3 nucleotide sequence: TGTGCCAGCAGCCCGCAGCCCCAAGACGGGCAGTTCTTC. Translating it yields CASSPQPQDGQFF. The J gene is TRBJ2-1, the V gene TRBV7-3; D call uncertain. The CDR3 has 13 amino acids. CDR1 SGHTA and CDR2 FQGTGA come from the germline V gene. V dropped 5 bases and J dropped 12 bases, with 17 bases sitting between them.

This sequence joins TRBV27 and TRBJ2-1; perhaps TRBD1 as D (6 bases). Deletions cut 4 bases from V and 0 bases from J, with 13 bases between. The CDR3 length is 16 residues. CDR1 and CDR2 (germline): MNHEY, SMNVEV (reference sequence). CDR3 in amino acids: CASSSRVGGSYNEQFF. CDR3 DNA: TGTGCCAGCAGTTCTCGGGTAGGGGGCTCCTACAATGAGCAGTTCTTC.

CDR3 sequence (DNA): TGTGCCAGCAGTCCCGACTATAATTCACCCCTCCACTTT. Protein product: CASSPDYNSPLHF. The J gene is TRBJ1-6, the V gene TRBV6-5; D gene uncertain. Germline values: CDR1 MNHEY, CDR2 SVGAGI. This CDR3 has 13 residues. Trimming took 5 bases from V and 3 from J, leaving 5 bases between them.

This clone was counted many times. The chain employs TRBV6-4 and TRBJ2-1; 10 bases align to TRBD2. The V gene's germline CDR1 is MRHNA and CDR2 SNTAGT. The CDR3 has 16 amino acids. V was pared by 6 bases and J by 3 bases, with 8 bases of the junction left unmatched. CDR3 bases: TGTGCCAGCAGCGCCCAACCTAGCGGGAGCTACAATGAGCAGTTCTTC. Its translation is CASSAQPSGSYNEQFF.

The chain employs TRBV28 and TRBJ2-7, with a tentative D call TRBD1 (6 bases). V lost 1 base and J 7 bases, leaving 17 bases between the germline ends. CDR1 is MDHEN, CDR2 SYDVKM, per germline. The CDR3 spans 15 residues. As DNA, the CDR3 is TGTGCCAGCAGTTTATTGGGCAGGGGCGCGGAGGAGCAGTACTTC. It translates to CASSLLGRGAEEQYF.

The chain links TRBV14 to TRBJ2-1; 9 positions agree with TRBD2. The CDR3 covers 17 residues. V shed 4 bases and J 8 bases; nucleotides not matched to a gene: 15. Germline loops: CDR1 SGHDN, CDR2 FVKESK. The CDR3 nucleotides read TGTGCCAGCAGCCTACTATCGGGCCTAGCGGGAAGGGATGAGCAGTTCTTC. Protein product: CASSLLSGLAGRDEQFF.

The chain couples TRBV28 to TRBJ1-4; no firm D call. V was shortened by 4 bases and J by 5 bases, with 11 bases between the two germline ends. This CDR3 has 14 residues. Germline-derived CDR1 and CDR2 are MDHEN and SYDVKM. The CDR3 loop reads CASSSTTINEKLFF. The DNA of the CDR3 is TGTGCCAGCAGTTCAACTACGATCAATGAAAAACTGTTTTTT.

V gene TRBV7-3 combines with J gene TRBJ2-2; D gene uncertain. The CDR3 has 13 residues. Looked up from germline, CDR1 is SGHTA and CDR2 is FQGTGA. Deletions cut 5 bases from V and 7 bases from J, with 11 bases between. The CDR3 loop is CASSHPLSGELFF. In nucleotides, the CDR3 is TGTGCCAGCAGCCATCCCCTTAGCGGGGAGCTGTTTTTT.

The CDR3 region has the DNA TGTGCCAGCTCTCTATCTCAAGAGACCCAGTACTTC. It is translated as CASSLSQETQYF. This rearrangement joins TRBV18 to TRBJ2-5; D uncertain. V lost 6 bases and J lost 2, with 7 bases in between. CDR3 length equals 12 residues. CDR1 is KGHSH and CDR2 is LQKENI in the germline V gene.

This clone was seen just once. The chain couples TRBV19 to TRBJ2-7; D is ambiguous. Germline V lookup: CDR1 LNHDA, CDR2 SQIVND (reference sequence). There are 13 residues in the CDR3. Between the trimmed V and J ends, which lost 6 bases and 5 bases, there was a span of 14 bases. CDR3 bases: TGTGCCAGTAGCGGACGCGCCACCAACGAGCAGTACTTC. It yields the protein CASSGRATNEQYF.

This chain links TRBV15 with TRBJ1-5; 10 bases align to TRBD1. Germline-derived CDR1 and CDR2 are LNHNV and YYDKDF (reference sequence). V was pared by 8 bases and J by 7 bases, with 5 bases of the junction left unmatched. This CDR3 comprises 13 residues. The CDR3 DNA reads TGTGCCACCGCGGACAGGGGGAACCAGCCCCAGCATTTT. Its translation: CATADRGNQPQHF.

This rearrangement joins TRBV5-1 to TRBJ2-1; possible D gene TRBD2, 6 bases. Germline V gives CDR1 SGHRS, CDR2 YFSETQ. CDR3 size: 14 residues. Trimming took 4 bases from V and 5 from J, leaving 13 bases between them. The CDR3 DNA reads as TGCGCCAGCAGCCTGGCGGGACCCAACAATGAGCAGTTCTTC. Translating it yields CASSLAGPNNEQFF.

V is TRBV5-1 and J is TRBJ2-1; 10 nucleotides line up with TRBD2. V gave up 6 bases and J gave up 6 bases; unmatched junction bases: 6. CDR1 and CDR2 (germline): SGHRS, YFSETQ. CDR3 length equals 14 residues. The CDR3 coding sequence is TGCGCCAGCACCCTAGCGGGAGACTCCAATGAGCAGTTCTTC. Translated, it gives CASTLAGDSNEQFF.

The chain recombines TRBV5-1 with TRBJ2-7; D not certain. CDR1 and CDR2 (germline): SGHRS, YFSETQ. V lost 0 bases to trimming and J lost 2 bases, with 9 bases between them. CDR3 length: 14 residues. The DNA for the CDR3 is TGCGCCAGCAGCTTGGTTGGCAGAACCTACGAGCAGTACTTC. Translation: CASSLVGRTYEQYF.

The chain carries TRBV5-1 and TRBJ2-5; unclear D gene. Per germline, CDR1 SGHRS and CDR2 YFSETQ. CDR3 size: 14 residues. V lost 0 bases to trimming and J lost 0 bases, with 6 bases between them. This chain's CDR3 is CASSLGADQETQYF. As DNA, the CDR3 is TGCGCCAGCAGCTTGGGGGCGGACCAAGAGACCCAGTACTTC.

There are a few counts of this clone. J is TRBJ2-7 and V is TRBV5-4, with D unresolved. V gave up 4 bases and J gave up 0 bases, with 14 bases separating them. The V gene's germline CDR1 is SGHNT and CDR2 YYREEE (reference sequence). The CDR3 sequence is 15 residues long. The CDR3 here is CASSPEAQSSYEQYF. DNA of the CDR3: TGTGCCAGCAGCCCTGAGGCCCAGAGCTCCTACGAGCAGTACTTC. Complete variable domain (other parts from reference TRBV5-4 and TRBJ2-7): ETGVTQSPTHLIKTRGQQVTLRCSSQSGHNTVSWYQQALGQGPQFIFQYYREEENGRGNFPPRFSGLQFPNYSSELNVNALELDDSALYLCASSPEAQSSYEQYFGPGTRLTVT.

The V gene is TRBV9, the J gene TRBJ2-1; the D gene is possibly TRBD1 (6 bases). Germline CDR1 and CDR2: SGDLS and YYNGEE. This CDR3 spans 14 amino acids. Trimming removed 3 bases at V and 9 bases at J, with 16 bases between. Written as DNA, the CDR3 is TGTGCCAGCAGCGCCTCAAAACAGGGAATTGAGCAGTTCTTC. As protein: CASSASKQGIEQFF.

The V gene is TRBV27, the J gene TRBJ1-5, with TRBD1 matching over 8 bases. V lost 5 bases, J lost 4 bases, and 4 bases stayed unmatched. CDR1 MNHEY and CDR2 SMNVEV come from the germline V gene (reference sequence). The CDR3 extends over 14 amino acids. The CDR3 DNA reads as TGTGCCAGCAGTCCAGGGACAGGAAATCAGCCCCAGCATTTT. Amino acids: CASSPGTGNQPQHF.